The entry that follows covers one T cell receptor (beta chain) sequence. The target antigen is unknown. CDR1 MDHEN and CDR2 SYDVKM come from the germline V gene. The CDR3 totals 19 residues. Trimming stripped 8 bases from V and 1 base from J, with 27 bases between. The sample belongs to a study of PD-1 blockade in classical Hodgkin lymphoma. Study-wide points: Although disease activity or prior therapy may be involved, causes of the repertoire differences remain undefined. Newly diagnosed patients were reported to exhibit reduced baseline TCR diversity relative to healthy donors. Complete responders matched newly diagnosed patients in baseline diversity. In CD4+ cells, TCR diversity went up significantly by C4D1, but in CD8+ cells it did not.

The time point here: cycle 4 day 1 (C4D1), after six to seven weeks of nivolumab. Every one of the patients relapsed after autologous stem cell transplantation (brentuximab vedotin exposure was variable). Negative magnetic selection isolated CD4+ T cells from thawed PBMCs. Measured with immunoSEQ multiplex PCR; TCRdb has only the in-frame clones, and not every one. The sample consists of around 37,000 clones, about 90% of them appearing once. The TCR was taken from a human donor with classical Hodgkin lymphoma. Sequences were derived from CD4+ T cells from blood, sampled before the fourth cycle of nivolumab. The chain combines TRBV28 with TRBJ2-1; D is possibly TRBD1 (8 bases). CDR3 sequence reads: CASHTLDRGSGLSYNEQFF. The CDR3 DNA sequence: TGTGCCAGCCACACACTAGACAGGGGTAGCGGGTTATCCTACAATGAGCAGTTCTTC.